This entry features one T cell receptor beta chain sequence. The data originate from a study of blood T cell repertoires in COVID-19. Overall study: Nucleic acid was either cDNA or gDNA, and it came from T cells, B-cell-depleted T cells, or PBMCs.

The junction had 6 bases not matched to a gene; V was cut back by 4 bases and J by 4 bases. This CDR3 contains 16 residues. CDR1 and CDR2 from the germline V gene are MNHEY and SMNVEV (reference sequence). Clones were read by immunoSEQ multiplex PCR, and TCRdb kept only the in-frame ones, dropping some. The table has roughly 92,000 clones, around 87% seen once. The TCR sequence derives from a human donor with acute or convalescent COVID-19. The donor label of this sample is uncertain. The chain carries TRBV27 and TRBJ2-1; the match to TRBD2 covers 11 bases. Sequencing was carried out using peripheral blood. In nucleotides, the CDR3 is TGTGCCAGCAGTTCTCCCGGGACTAGCGGTTACAATGAGCAGTTCTTC. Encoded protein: CASSSPGTSGYNEQFF.